These T cell receptor beta chains were read from a single sample in a study of T cell changes during pregnancy in multiple sclerosis. Using immunoSEQ multiplex PCR, the repertoire was profiled, and TCRdb retains in-frame clones only, with some absent. The sample yields approximately 69,000 clones, just over 90% seen once. The specimen comprised peripheral blood, sampled in the second trimester of pregnancy. The receptors stem from a female donor in good health, enrolled as a control in a pregnancy study. Both conserved end residues are part of each CDR3. D genes are given only for firm matches. Clone size is stated in some rows and not others, as once, few, many or a class when expanded.

once | TRBD2 | TRBJ2-2 | TRBV6-4 | TGTGCCAGCAGTGACCCTAGCGGGGGCCCCGGGGAGCTGTTTTTT | CASSDPSGGPGELFF
- | TRBD2 | TRBJ2-7 | TRBV27 | TGTGCCAGCAGTGGGACTAGCGGGGGTTTAGGGCAGTACTTC | CASSGTSGGLGQYF
- | - | TRBJ1-5 | TRBV19 | TGTGCCAGTAGTTCGAGTCTCGTCCTCCGGGGGAATCAGCCCCAGCATTTT | CASSSSLVLRGNQPQHF
once | TRBD1 | TRBJ1-2 | TRBV7-9 | TGTGCCAGCAGCGACAGGACAGGGGACTCCTATGGCTACACCTTC | CASSDRTGDSYGYTF
- | TRBD1 | TRBJ1-4 | TRBV19 | TGTGCCAGTAGTACCTCGACAGGGCCCAATGAAAAACTGTTTTTT | CASSTSTGPNEKLFF
- | TRBD2 | TRBJ2-3 | TRBV6-5 | TGTGCCACCACGTATGCGGGGGGGAGCACAGATACGCAGTATTTT | CATTYAGGSTDTQYF
- | TRBD1 | TRBJ2-5 | TRBV4-2 | TGTGCCAGCAGCCAAGATCCCGGGACAGGTGGAGAGACCCAGTACTTC | CASSQDPGTGGETQYF
- | - | TRBJ1-5 | TRBV2 | TGTGCCAGCAACCAGGGAATACCAAATCAGCCCCAGCATTTT | CASNQGIPNQPQHF
- | - | TRBJ1-1 | TRBV5-6 | TGTGCCAGCATCACCGGGTCTAATCCGCACTTTGAAGCTTTCTTT | CASITGSNPHFEAFF
- | TRBD1 | TRBJ2-3 | TRBV28 | TGTGCCAGCAGTACCCGTACCGGGACAGACAACTCCCAGTCAGATACGCAGTATTTT | CASSTRTGTDNSQSDTQYF
once | - | TRBJ1-5 | TRBV27 | TGTGCCAGCAAGGCAGGTCGCTATAGCAATCAGCCCCAGCATTTT | CASKAGRYSNQPQHF
- | TRBD2 | TRBJ2-1 | TRBV4-1 | TGCGCCAGCAGCCAAGTCCGTGTACTAGCGAGCTCCTACAATGAGCAGTTCTTC | CASSQVRVLASSYNEQFF
few | - | TRBJ1-6 | TRBV11-2 | TGTGCCAGCAGCTTAGGACAGAATAATTCACCCCTCCACTTT | CASSLGQNNSPLHF
- | - | TRBJ1-1 | TRBV4-3 | TGCGCCAGCCGTCGGGGGGCGGGGAACACTGAAGCTTTCTTT | CASRRGAGNTEAFF
- | TRBD1 | TRBJ1-2 | TRBV5-5 | TGTGCCAGCAGTAAACAGGGGGTGGAGGGCTACACCTTC | CASSKQGVEGYTF
- | - | TRBJ1-2 | TRBV9 | TGTGCCAGCAGCGGGGACATGTCGCTGCGGGGCTACACCTTC | CASSGDMSLRGYTF
- | - | TRBJ2-7 | TRBV29-1 | TGCAGCGTTGAGGGGCAGGGATTCAAGCAGTACTTC | CSVEGQGFKQYF
- | TRBD1 | TRBJ2-7 | TRBV19 | TGTGCCAGTAGTATGACAGGGGGATACGAGCAGTACTTC | CASSMTGGYEQYF
- | TRBD1 | TRBJ1-3 | TRBV7-2 | TGTGCCAGCAGCTCGGACAGGGGACCTGGAAACACCATATATTTT | CASSSDRGPGNTIYF
- | - | TRBJ2-7 | TRBV9 | TGTGCCAGCAGCGTAGCTCAGGGGTCCTACGAGCAGTACTTC | CASSVAQGSYEQYF